Below, 26 T cell receptor beta chains from the same sample are listed, as sequenced in a study of blood T cell repertoires in COVID-19. Here immunoSEQ multiplex PCR was the method, and the copy in TCRdb shows in-frame clones only, minus some. This table has tens of thousands of clones, roughly 89% appearing once. The sequenced sample consisted of peripheral blood. These receptor sequences come from a man aged 55 to 70 with COVID-19, enrolled during active disease.

This clone was seen only once. The CDR3 sequence is CASSLGRAYGYTF. CDR3 bases: TGTGCCAGCAGCTTAGGCAGGGCATATGGCTACACCTTC. The chain recombines TRBV5-6 with TRBJ1-2, with TRBD1 as a possible D gene (5 bases). Germline V gives CDR1 SGHDT, CDR2 YYEEEE. V was clipped by 2 bases and J by 5 bases, with 10 bases between them. The CDR3 has 13 amino acids.

V gene TRBV5-1 combines with J gene TRBJ2-5; 12 bases are a match to TRBD2. Trimming at V came to 2 bases and at J to 5 bases, leaving 4 bases not matched to a gene. The CDR3 is 15 residues long. Germline-derived CDR1 and CDR2 are SGHRS and YFSETQ. The CDR3 DNA sequence: TGCGCCAGCAGCTTACTAGCGGGAGGAGGGGAGACCCAGTACTTC. This translates into CASSLLAGGGETQYF.

CDR3 bases: TGTGCCAGCAGTACGGGACAAAACACCGGGGAGCTGTTTTTT. Translated: CASSTGQNTGELFF. The V gene is TRBV6-5, the J gene TRBJ2-2, with D perhaps matching TRBD1 (6 bases). Germline-derived CDR1 and CDR2 are MNHEY and SVGAGI. This CDR3 region has 14 residues. Trimming removed 5 bases from V and 2 bases from J, with 9 bases in between.

V is TRBV3-1 (or the pseudogene TRBV3-2) and J is TRBJ1-1, with TRBD1 as a possible D gene (5 bases). The CDR3 is made up of 13 amino acids. Germline loops: CDR1 LGHDT, CDR2 YNNKEL (reference sequence). Trimming took 2 bases from V and 7 from J, leaving 11 bases between them. In nucleotides, the CDR3 is TGTGCCAGCAGCCAAAGTAGGGGCAGTGAAGCTTTCTTT. The encoded protein is CASSQSRGSEAFF.

This chain joins TRBV5-1 and TRBJ2-7; 12 bases map to TRBD2. Germline loops: CDR1 SGHRS, CDR2 YFSETQ. J lost 1 base, V lost 0 bases, and 8 bases had no gene match. CDR3 length: 18 amino acids. In DNA, the CDR3 is TGCGCCAGCAGCTTGGTAGGGAGACTAGCGGGAGCTTCCTACGAGCAGTACTTC. Protein sequence: CASSLVGRLAGASYEQYF.

This chain uses TRBV4-3 with TRBJ1-2; tentatively, D is TRBD1 (5 bases). The CDR3 is made up of 17 amino acids. The V end was cut by 3 bases, the J end by 7 bases, with 24 bases between. CDR1 is LGHNA and CDR2 is YSLEER in the germline V gene. The chain's CDR3 is CASSQYRTGRSRAGYTF. In DNA, the CDR3 is TGCGCCAGCAGCCAGTATAGGACCGGACGGAGCAGGGCTGGCTACACCTTC.

The V and J genes are TRBV18 and TRBJ1-1; tentative D call: TRBD1 (6 bases). This CDR3 has 14 residues. Trimming removed 10 bases at V and 4 bases at J, with 19 bases between. Germline CDR1 reads KGHSH; CDR2 reads LQKENI. CDR3 amino acids: CATVPRGPVTEAFF. The DNA of the CDR3 is TGTGCCACGGTTCCCAGGGGCCCCGTCACTGAAGCTTTCTTT.

The V gene is TRBV10-1, the J gene TRBJ1-1; no clear D gene. The CDR3 extends over 16 amino acids. In germline, CDR1 is WNHNN, CDR2 SYGVQD (reference sequence). Trimming shortened V by 6 bases and J by 1 base, and 18 bases separated the two germline ends. The CDR3 sequence is CASSPNAFPENTEAFF. CDR3 nucleotides: TGCGCCAGCAGCCCTAACGCGTTCCCCGAGAACACTGAAGCTTTCTTT.

V usage is TRBV18 and J usage is TRBJ1-6; 9 positions agree with TRBD1. After removal of 4 bases from V and 9 bases from J, the junction contained 7 bases not matched to a gene. The CDR3 runs to 15 residues. Germline V gene sequence: CDR1 KGHSH, CDR2 LQKENI. In nucleotides, the CDR3 is TGTGCCAGCTCACTTAACAGGGGGCGCGGTTCACCCCTCCACTTT. The encoded protein is CASSLNRGRGSPLHF.

This chain uses TRBV19 with TRBJ2-1, with TRBD1 matching over 9 bases. After removal of 8 bases from V and 1 base from J, the junction contained 12 bases not matched to a gene. The CDR3 length is 17 residues. Germline CDR1 and CDR2: LNHDA and SQIVND (reference sequence). The CDR3 region has the DNA TGTGCCAGTTCTCCCCTTACAGGGGGCGAGTCCTACAATGAGCAGTTCTTC. Its protein product is CASSPLTGGESYNEQFF. Full variable domain (missing parts from reference TRBV19 and TRBJ2-1): DGGITQSPKYLFRKEGQNVTLSCEQNLNHDAMYWYRQDPGQGLRLIYYSQIVNDFQKGDIAEGYSVSREKKESFPLTVTSAQKNPTAFYLCASSPLTGGESYNEQFFGPGTRLTVL.

The chain carries TRBV6-6 and TRBJ1-1; D gene uncertain. Trimming took 2 bases from V and 0 from J, leaving 10 bases between them. Looked up from germline, CDR1 is MNHNY and CDR2 is SVGAGI (reference sequence). The CDR3 is made up of 15 amino acids. CDR3 DNA: TGTGCCAGCAGTTACGGATCAGGCATGAACACTGAAGCTTTCTTT. Protein sequence: CASSYGSGMNTEAFF.

The rearrangement joins TRBV5-1 to TRBJ1-1, with D uncertain. V shed 1 base and J shed 7 bases, with 14 bases lying between them. Germline CDR1 SGHRS, CDR2 YFSETQ. The length of the CDR3 is 14 residues. CDR3 nucleotides: TGCGCCAGCAGCTTGTCACTCGGGTCCAATGAAGCTTTCTTT. Translating gives CASSLSLGSNEAFF.

The chain joins TRBV29-1 to TRBJ1-1; D is unclear. The CDR3 extends over 13 amino acids. The V end lost 4 bases, the J end lost 0 bases, and 9 bases lay between the germline ends. From germline, CDR1 is SQVTM and CDR2 ANQGSEA. CDR3 sequence: CSVGEEMNTEAFF. The CDR3, as DNA: TGCAGCGTTGGCGAAGAAATGAACACTGAAGCTTTCTTT.

This clone was picked up one time. The chain's CDR3 is CASSATSGTYGYTF. In DNA form, the CDR3 reads TGTGCCAGCAGCGCTACCTCAGGGACTTATGGCTACACCTTC. The chain carries TRBV7-2 and TRBJ1-2; maybe TRBD1 (5 bases). This CDR3 contains 14 residues. CDR1 is SGHTA, CDR2 FQGNSA, per germline. V was trimmed by 5 bases and J by 5 bases, leaving 15 bases between them.

The J gene is TRBJ2-7, the V gene TRBV6-6; 9 bases are shared with TRBD1. CDR1 is MNHNY and CDR2 is SVGAGI in the germline V gene (reference sequence). V gave up 2 bases and J gave up 5 bases; unmatched junction bases: 4. The CDR3 is 14 amino acids. Here the CDR3 DNA reads TGTGCCAGCAGTTACCGGGACAGGGTCAACGAGCAGTACTTC. Its protein product is CASSYRDRVNEQYF.

This sequence joins TRBV4-3 and TRBJ2-4; no firm D call. The V gene lost 4 bases and the J gene lost 7 bases, with 14 bases spanning the gap. The germline CDR1 and CDR2 sequences are LGHNA and YSLEER. This CDR3 is 14 amino acids long. The CDR3 sequence: CASSLEAFRNIQYF. CDR3 coding DNA: TGCGCCAGCAGCCTAGAGGCCTTCAGGAACATTCAGTACTTC.

This clone occurred a few times. V is TRBV5-1 and J is TRBJ1-3, with D possibly TRBD1 on 6 matching bases. CDR3 size: 14 residues. Germline assignment: CDR1 SGHRS and CDR2 YFSETQ. V lost 3 bases to trimming and J lost 3 bases, with 10 bases between them. The CDR3 here is CASSWTDRGNTIYF. For the CDR3, the DNA is TGCGCCAGCAGCTGGACAGACCGTGGAAACACCATATATTTT. Complete variable domain (other parts from reference TRBV5-1 and TRBJ1-3): KAGVTQTPRYLIKTRGQQVTLSCSPISGHRSVSWYQQTPGQGLQFLFEYFSETQRNKGNFPGRFSGRQFSNSRSEMNVSTLELGDSALYLCASSWTDRGNTIYFGEGSWLTVV.

The chain links TRBV10-3 to TRBJ2-1, with TRBD2 identical over 14 bases. CDR1 and CDR2 (germline): ENHRY, SYGVKD. V dropped 3 bases and J dropped 3; count of bases not matched to a gene: 10. This CDR3 comprises 19 residues. DNA of the CDR3: TGTGCCATCAGTGACCCCGGGACTAGCGGGAGTGGAAACTACAATGAGCAGTTCTTC. Amino acid sequence: CAISDPGTSGSGNYNEQFF.

V usage is TRBV5-1 and J usage is TRBJ1-4; weak D call: TRBD1 (5 bases). Trimming took off 7 bases at V and 5 bases at J, with 15 bases between the two ends. The CDR3 extends over 14 amino acids. Germline V gene sequence: CDR1 SGHRS, CDR2 YFSETQ. CDR3 sequence (DNA): TGCGCCAGCCGGCCACAGGAACAGAATGAAAAACTGTTTTTT. This sequence encodes CASRPQEQNEKLFF.

This clone was seen repeatedly, ten times or more. J is TRBJ1-1 and V is TRBV5-1, with D uncertain. The CDR3 is made up of 13 amino acids. Germline V gene lookup returns CDR1 SGHRS and CDR2 YFSETQ. With 5 bases removed from V and 1 base from J, the gap between germline ends came to 9 bases. In DNA, the CDR3 is TGCGCCAGCAGGCTTGACAAGAACACTGAAGCTTTCTTT. It yields the protein CASRLDKNTEAFF. The full variable domain, its missing parts supplied by reference TRBV5-1 and TRBJ1-1, is KAGVTQTPRYLIKTRGQQVTLSCSPISGHRSVSWYQQTPGQGLQFLFEYFSETQRNKGNFPGRFSGRQFSNSRSEMNVSTLELGDSALYLCASRLDKNTEAFFGQGTRLTVV.

The J gene is TRBJ2-7, the V gene TRBV19, with D tentatively TRBD1 (6 bases). CDR1 and CDR2 (germline): LNHDA, SQIVND (reference sequence). The V end was cut by 6 bases, the J end by 3 bases, with 18 bases between. This CDR3 is built from 15 residues. The CDR3 DNA follows: TGTGCCAGTAGCACCAGTTCCAGGGGTTTCTACGAGCAGTACTTC. Its translation is CASSTSSRGFYEQYF.

The chain joins TRBV30 to TRBJ2-5, with D perhaps matching TRBD2 (5 bases). In germline, CDR1 is GTSNPN, CDR2 SVGIG (reference sequence). V lost 3 bases and J 2 bases, leaving 19 bases between the germline ends. The CDR3 consists of 16 residues. The CDR3 region is CAWSDPRAEKQETQYF. CDR3 nucleotides: TGTGCCTGGAGCGACCCTCGAGCGGAGAAACAAGAGACCCAGTACTTC.

V is TRBV9 and J is TRBJ1-2, with D hard to call. Trimming shortened V by 0 bases and J by 0 bases, and 12 bases separated the two germline ends. This CDR3 spans 16 amino acids. CDR1 and CDR2 (germline): SGDLS, YYNGEE. The CDR3 region has the DNA TGTGCCAGCAGCGTAGAGGAGGGCGTTGCTAACTATGGCTACACCTTC. Translation: CASSVEEGVANYGYTF. The full variable domain, its missing parts supplied by reference TRBV9 and TRBJ1-2, is DSGVTQTPKHLITATGQRVTLRCSPRSGDLSVYWYQQSLDQGLQFLIQYYNGEERAKGNILERFSAQQFPDLHSELNLSSLELGDSALYFCASSVEEGVANYGYTFGSGTRLTVV.

J is TRBJ1-1 and V is TRBV7-2; unclear D gene. Germline V CDR1 and CDR2: SGHTA, FQGNSA. The CDR3 is made up of 13 amino acids. The V end lost 4 bases, the J end lost 3 bases, and 9 bases lay between the germline ends. The CDR3 sequence is CASSSLRDTEAFF. The CDR3 DNA sequence: TGTGCCAGCAGCTCCCTACGGGACACTGAAGCTTTCTTT.

The chain carries TRBV10-1 and TRBJ1-4, with D uncertain. V was pared by 0 bases and J by 6 bases, with 8 bases between. The CDR3 length is 14 residues. Germline CDR1 WNHNN, CDR2 SYGVQD (reference sequence). The CDR3 nucleotides are TGCGCCAGCAGTGAGTCGGGCAGAGATGAAAAACTGTTTTTT. It specifies CASSESGRDEKLFF.

The chain combines TRBV13 with TRBJ2-7; TRBD2 might be the D (6 bases). This CDR3 is 15 amino acids long. V shed 1 base and J shed 1 base, with 11 bases lying between them. CDR1 PRHDT and CDR2 FYEKMQ come from the germline V gene (reference sequence). CDR3 DNA: TGTGCCAGCAGCTTAGATCCGGGACTGTCCTACGAGCAGTACTTC. Amino acid sequence: CASSLDPGLSYEQYF.